This record looks at one T cell receptor (beta chain) sequence and its context. The sample belongs to a study of control samples from healthy donors and cancer patients. Clones were sequenced by immunoSEQ multiplex PCR, and TCRdb holds only the in-frame ones, with some missing. The table has some 25,000 clones, 82% seen once. Unmatched junction bases numbered 9, after V lost 6 bases and J lost 8 bases. Germline CDR1 reads GTSNPN; CDR2 reads SVGIG (reference sequence). The CDR3 covers 13 residues. This clonotype was sampled from a man in his 60s with colorectal cancer. The material sequenced was PBMCs. The genes are TRBV30 and TRBJ2-1; 8 bases are shared with TRBD2. CDR3 bases: TGTGCCTGCCCGGGACTAGGGTGGGATGAGCAGTTCTTC. It translates to CACPGLGWDEQFF.